This TCR beta chain was found in a study of metastatic and nonmetastatic thyroid tumors. Each patient came to thyroid surgery without any prior treatment (of any kind). This clone was seen more than once but under ten times. Authors' analysis steps: What underpinned the distant-metastasis classifier for papillary thyroid cancer was the set of CDR3 differences across clinicopathological groups. TCRdb re-clonotyped the PCR reads via MiXCR. The authors' filters were not applied to this entry. There are 5,000 or so clones in the sample; around 27% occur only once, and 14% lies in the top ten. The CDR3 sequence is 14 residues long. CDR1 and CDR2 from the germline V gene are MNHEY and SMNVEV (reference sequence). With V trimmed by 5 bases and J by 2 bases, 6 bases remained unmatched.

The receptor's source is a female donor with papillary thyroid cancer or a benign thyroid nodule (not recorded which). Some clones in this sample may be carry-over from other donors' samples. What was sequenced was adjacent normal tissue. The genes are TRBV27 and TRBJ2-7; TRBD2 matches at 7 bases. The CDR3 sequence: CASSPVGGAYEQYF. CDR3 DNA: TGTGCCAGCAGTCCGGTGGGGGGGGCCTACGAGCAGTACTTC.